Sequencing of this T cell receptor beta chain was carried out in a study of T and B cells in COVID-19 patients. TRB was amplified from around 250-500 ng of blood genomic DNA. TRB rearrangements were amplified by multiplex PCR with BIOMED2 TRB-A/B primers. MiXCR, run by TCRdb on the multiplex PCR reads, gives a single entry per CDR3 protein. The sample includes about 14,000 distinct CDR3 sequences, around 28% of them seen just once. The receptor was derived from a human donor who had recovered from COVID-19. The source material was blood.

CDR3 loop: CASSPGLAGEKQYF. The CDR3 DNA reads TGTGCCAGCAGCCCAGGACTAGCGGGAGAGAAGCAGTACTTC. The chain carries TRBV11-1 and TRBJ2-7; 13 nucleotides match TRBD2. CDR1 and CDR2 from the germline V gene are SGHAT and FQDESV (reference sequence). The V and J ends lost 5 bases and 8 bases, in that order; junction bases with no gene match: 6. The CDR3 is 14 residues long.